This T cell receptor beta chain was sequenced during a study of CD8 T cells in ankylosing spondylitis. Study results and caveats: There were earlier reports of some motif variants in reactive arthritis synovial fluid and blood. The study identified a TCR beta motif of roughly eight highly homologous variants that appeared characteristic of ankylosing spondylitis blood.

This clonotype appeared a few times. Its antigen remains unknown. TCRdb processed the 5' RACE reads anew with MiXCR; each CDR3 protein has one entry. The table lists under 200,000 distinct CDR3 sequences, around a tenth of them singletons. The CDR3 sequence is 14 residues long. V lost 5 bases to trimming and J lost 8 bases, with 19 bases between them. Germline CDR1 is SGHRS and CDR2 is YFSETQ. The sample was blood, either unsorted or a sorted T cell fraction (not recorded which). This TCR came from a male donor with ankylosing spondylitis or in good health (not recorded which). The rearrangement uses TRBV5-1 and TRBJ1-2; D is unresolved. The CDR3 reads CASRRGFQLGGYTF. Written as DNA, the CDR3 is TGCGCCAGCAGAAGAGGGTTCCAACTAGGGGGCTACACCTTC.